A selection of T cell receptor beta chains follows, all from one sample in a study of OX40 agonist ivuxolimab in advanced cancers. TCRdb's table, derived via immunoSEQ multiplex PCR, lists solely in-frame clones and lacks some. The table lists tens of thousands of clones, 86% of them singletons. The sequences come from CD4+ or CD8+ T cells sorted from blood, collected in a trial of the OX40 agonist ivuxolimab. Source of these receptors: an adult with an advanced solid tumor such as melanoma, head and neck, liver or kidney cancer. The CDR3 runs from the conserved cysteine through the conserved F or W. Each record gives: V gene, clone size, CDR3 length, J gene, D gene, CDR3 protein, CDR3 DNA. The D gene is left open where the match is weak. Clone size appears in some rows only: once, few, many, or a class for an expanded clone.

TRBV28	NA	14	TRBJ2-3	NA	CASSPPGGTDTQYF	TGTGCCAGCAGCCCCCCCGGTGGCACAGATACGCAGTATTTT
TRBV18	NA	16	TRBJ1-1	NA	CASSPTTPGASTEAFF	TGTGCCAGCTCACCCACAACCCCAGGGGCTAGCACTGAAGCTTTCTTT
TRBV29-1	NA	14	TRBJ1-3	NA	CSVEDSIGVGTIYF	TGCAGCGTTGAGGACAGCATAGGCGTCGGCACCATATATTTT
TRBV2	NA	14	TRBJ2-1	NA	CASSEQVGDNEQFF	TGTGCCAGCAGTGAGCAGGTTGGGGACAATGAGCAGTTCTTC
TRBV18	NA	16	TRBJ1-5	TRBD1	CASSSTGEGSNQPQHF	TGTGCCAGCTCTTCGACAGGGGAGGGGAGCAATCAGCCCCAGCATTTT
TRBV29-1	NA	13	TRBJ2-3	TRBD2	CTGGTTSTDTQYF	TGCACAGGCGGGACTACCAGCACAGATACGCAGTATTTT
TRBV2	NA	14	TRBJ2-5	TRBD1	CASFKDRGEETQYF	TGTGCCAGCTTTAAGGACAGGGGCGAAGAGACCCAGTACTTC
TRBV28	NA	15	TRBJ2-7	TRBD2	CASSSPSGYSYEQYF	TGTGCCAGCAGTTCCCCTAGCGGTTATTCCTACGAGCAGTACTTC
TRBV6-1	NA	13	TRBJ1-3	NA	CASSQSSGNTIYF	TGTGCCAGCAGCCAGAGCTCTGGAAACACCATATATTTT
TRBV5-1	NA	15	TRBJ2-3	NA	CASSRSREYADTQYF	TGCGCCAGCAGCCGGTCCCGGGAGTACGCAGATACGCAGTATTTT
TRBV6-4	few	13	TRBJ2-3	NA	CASSENRGDTQYF	TGTGCCAGCAGTGAGAATCGAGGAGATACGCAGTATTTT
TRBV29-1	NA	13	TRBJ1-3	NA	CSVRPQGGRTIYF	TGCAGCGTTAGACCACAGGGTGGACGGACCATATATTTT
TRBV2	NA	15	TRBJ2-1	NA	CASSETRSAYNEQFF	TGTGCCAGCTCGGAGACGAGGAGCGCCTACAATGAGCAGTTCTTC